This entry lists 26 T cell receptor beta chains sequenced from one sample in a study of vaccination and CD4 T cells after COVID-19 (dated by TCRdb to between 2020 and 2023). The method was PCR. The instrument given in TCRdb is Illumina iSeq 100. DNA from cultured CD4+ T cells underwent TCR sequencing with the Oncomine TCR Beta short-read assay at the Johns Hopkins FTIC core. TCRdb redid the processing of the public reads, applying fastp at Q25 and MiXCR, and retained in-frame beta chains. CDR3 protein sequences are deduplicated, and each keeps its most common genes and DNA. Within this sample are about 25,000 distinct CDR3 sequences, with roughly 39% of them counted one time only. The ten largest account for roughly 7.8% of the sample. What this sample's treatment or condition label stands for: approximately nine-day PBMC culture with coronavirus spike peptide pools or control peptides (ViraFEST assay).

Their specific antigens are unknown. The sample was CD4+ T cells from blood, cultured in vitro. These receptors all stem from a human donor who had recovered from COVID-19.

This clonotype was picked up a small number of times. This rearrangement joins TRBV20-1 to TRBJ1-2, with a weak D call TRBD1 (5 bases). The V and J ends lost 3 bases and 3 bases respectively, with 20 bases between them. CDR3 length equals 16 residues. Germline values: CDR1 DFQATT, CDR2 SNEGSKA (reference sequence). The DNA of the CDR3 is TGCAGTGCTAGTTTACGAGGAGGGGTTTTGGACTATGGCTACACCTTC. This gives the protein CSASLRGGVLDYGYTF.

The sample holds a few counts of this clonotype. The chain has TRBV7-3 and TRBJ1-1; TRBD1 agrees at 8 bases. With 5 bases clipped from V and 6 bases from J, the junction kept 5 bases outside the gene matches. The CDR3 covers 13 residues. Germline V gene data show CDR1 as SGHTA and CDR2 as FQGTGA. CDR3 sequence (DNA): TGTGCCAGCAGCCCAGGGGGCTCGGCTGAAGCTTTCTTT. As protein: CASSPGGSAEAFF.

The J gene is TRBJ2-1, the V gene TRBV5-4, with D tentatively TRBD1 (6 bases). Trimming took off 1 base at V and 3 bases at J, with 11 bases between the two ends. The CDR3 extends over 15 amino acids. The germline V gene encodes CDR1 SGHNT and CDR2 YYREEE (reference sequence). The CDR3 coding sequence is TGTGCCAGCAGCTTGCAGGGGAGTTACTACAATGAGCAGTTCTTC. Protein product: CASSLQGSYYNEQFF.

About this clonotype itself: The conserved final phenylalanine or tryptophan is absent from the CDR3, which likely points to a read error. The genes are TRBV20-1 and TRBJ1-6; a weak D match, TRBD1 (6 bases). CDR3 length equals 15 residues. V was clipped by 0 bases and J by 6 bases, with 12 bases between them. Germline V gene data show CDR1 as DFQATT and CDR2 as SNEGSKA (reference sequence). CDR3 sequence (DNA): TGCAGTGCTAGAGAACTACAGGGCCCTAATTCACCCCTCCACTCT. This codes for CSARELQGPNSPLHS.

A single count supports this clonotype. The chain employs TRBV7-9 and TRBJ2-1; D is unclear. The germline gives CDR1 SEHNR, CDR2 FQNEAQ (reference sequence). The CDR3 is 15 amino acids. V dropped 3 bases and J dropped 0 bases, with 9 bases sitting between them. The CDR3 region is CASSFGRSSYNEQFF. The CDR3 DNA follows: TGTGCCAGCAGCTTTGGTAGGTCCTCCTACAATGAGCAGTTCTTC.

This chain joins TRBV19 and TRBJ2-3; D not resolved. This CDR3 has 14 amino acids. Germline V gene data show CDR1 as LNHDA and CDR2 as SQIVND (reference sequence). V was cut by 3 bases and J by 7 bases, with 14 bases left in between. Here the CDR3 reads CASSITPPGYTQYF. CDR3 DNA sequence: TGTGCCAGTAGTATTACGCCCCCTGGGTATACGCAGTATTTT.

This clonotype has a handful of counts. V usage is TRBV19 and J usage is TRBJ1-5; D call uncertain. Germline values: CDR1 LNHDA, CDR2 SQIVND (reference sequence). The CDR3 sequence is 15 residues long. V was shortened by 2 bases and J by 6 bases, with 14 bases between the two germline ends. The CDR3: CASSIRGRTAQPQHF. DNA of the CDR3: TGTGCCAGTAGTATACGCGGACGGACCGCTCAGCCCCAGCATTTT.

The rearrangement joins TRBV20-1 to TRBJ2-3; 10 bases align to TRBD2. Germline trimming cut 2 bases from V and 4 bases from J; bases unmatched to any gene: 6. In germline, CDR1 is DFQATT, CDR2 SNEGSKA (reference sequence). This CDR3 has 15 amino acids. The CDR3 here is CSARWASGSADTQYF. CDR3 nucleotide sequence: TGCAGTGCTAGATGGGCTAGCGGGAGCGCAGATACGCAGTATTTT.

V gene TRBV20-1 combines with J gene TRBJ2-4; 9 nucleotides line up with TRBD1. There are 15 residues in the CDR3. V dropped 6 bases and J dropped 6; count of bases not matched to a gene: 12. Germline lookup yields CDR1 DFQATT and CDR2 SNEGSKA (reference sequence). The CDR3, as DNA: TGCAGTGCAGCACCCGGGACAGGGTCTGGAAACATTCAGTACTTC. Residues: CSAAPGTGSGNIQYF.

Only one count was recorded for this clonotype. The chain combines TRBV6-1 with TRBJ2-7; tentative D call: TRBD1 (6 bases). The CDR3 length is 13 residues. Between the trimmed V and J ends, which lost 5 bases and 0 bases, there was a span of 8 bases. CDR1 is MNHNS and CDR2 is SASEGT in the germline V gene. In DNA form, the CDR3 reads TGTGCCAGCAGTAAAGGGGGCTCCTACGAGCAGTACTTC. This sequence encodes CASSKGGSYEQYF.

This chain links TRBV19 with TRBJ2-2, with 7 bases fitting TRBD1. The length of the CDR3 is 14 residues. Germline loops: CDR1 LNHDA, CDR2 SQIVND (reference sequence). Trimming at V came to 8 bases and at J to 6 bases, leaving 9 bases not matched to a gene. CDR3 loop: CASRQGSGSGELFF. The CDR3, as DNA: TGTGCCAGTCGACAGGGCTCTGGGTCCGGGGAGCTGTTTTTT.

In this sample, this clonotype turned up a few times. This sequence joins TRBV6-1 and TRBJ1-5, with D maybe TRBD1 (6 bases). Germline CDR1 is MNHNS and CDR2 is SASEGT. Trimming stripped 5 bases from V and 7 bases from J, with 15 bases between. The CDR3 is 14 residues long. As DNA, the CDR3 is TGTGCCAGCAGTAAACAGGGTAGGGACCAGCCCCAGCATTTT. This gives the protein CASSKQGRDQPQHF.

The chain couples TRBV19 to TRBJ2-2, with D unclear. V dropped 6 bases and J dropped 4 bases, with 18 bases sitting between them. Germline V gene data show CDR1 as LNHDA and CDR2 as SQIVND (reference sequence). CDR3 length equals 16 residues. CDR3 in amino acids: CASSPASALPTGELFF. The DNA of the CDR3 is TGTGCCAGTAGCCCGGCGTCGGCACTTCCCACCGGGGAGCTGTTTTTT.

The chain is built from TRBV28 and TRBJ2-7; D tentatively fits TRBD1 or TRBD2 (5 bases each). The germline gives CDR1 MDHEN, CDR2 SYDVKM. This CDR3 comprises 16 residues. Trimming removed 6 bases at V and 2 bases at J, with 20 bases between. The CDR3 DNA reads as TGTGCCAGCAGGTTAAGTGGGGAAAGAGGGGCCTACGAGCAGTACTTC. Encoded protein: CASRLSGERGAYEQYF.

This chain's CDR3 is CASSFGTGSSYNEQFF. CDR3 DNA: TGTGCCAGCAGCTTTGGGACAGGGAGCTCCTACAATGAGCAGTTCTTC. The V and J genes are TRBV7-9 and TRBJ2-1; 9 nucleotides align to TRBD1. Losses at the gene ends were 3 bases for V and 0 bases for J; bases not matched to a gene: 3. The germline V gene has CDR1 SEHNR and CDR2 FQNEAQ (reference sequence). The CDR3 is made up of 16 amino acids.

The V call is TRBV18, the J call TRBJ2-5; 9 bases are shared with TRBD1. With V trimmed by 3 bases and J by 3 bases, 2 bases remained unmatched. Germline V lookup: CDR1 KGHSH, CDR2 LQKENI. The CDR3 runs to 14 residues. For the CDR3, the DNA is TGTGCCAGCTCACCGAGGACAGGGGAAGAGACCCAGTACTTC. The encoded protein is CASSPRTGEETQYF.

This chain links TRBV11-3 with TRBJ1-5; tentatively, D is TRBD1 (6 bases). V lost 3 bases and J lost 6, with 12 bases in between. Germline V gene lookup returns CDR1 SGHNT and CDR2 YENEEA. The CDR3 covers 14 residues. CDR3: CASSFGGQGQPQHF. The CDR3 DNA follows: TGTGCCAGCAGCTTTGGGGGCCAGGGTCAGCCCCAGCATTTT.

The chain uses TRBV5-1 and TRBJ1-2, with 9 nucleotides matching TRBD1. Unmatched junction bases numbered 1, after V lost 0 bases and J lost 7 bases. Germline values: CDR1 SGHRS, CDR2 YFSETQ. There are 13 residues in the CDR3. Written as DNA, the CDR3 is TGCGCCAGCAGCTTGGGACAGGGGGGTGGCTACACCTTC. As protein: CASSLGQGGGYTF.

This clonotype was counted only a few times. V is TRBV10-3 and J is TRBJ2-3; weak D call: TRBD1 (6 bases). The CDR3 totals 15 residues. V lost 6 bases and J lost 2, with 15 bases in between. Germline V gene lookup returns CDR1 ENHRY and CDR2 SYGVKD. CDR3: CAIRGAPGATDTQYF. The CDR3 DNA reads TGTGCCATCAGGGGGGCGCCCGGGGCCACAGATACGCAGTATTTT.

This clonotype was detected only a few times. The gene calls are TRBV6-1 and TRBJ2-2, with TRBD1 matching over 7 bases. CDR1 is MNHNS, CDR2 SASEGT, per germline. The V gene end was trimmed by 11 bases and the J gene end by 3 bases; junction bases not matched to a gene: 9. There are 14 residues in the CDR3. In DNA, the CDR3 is TGTGCCGTACGAGGGGGCTGGGACACCGGGGAGCTGTTTTTT. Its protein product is CAVRGGWDTGELFF.

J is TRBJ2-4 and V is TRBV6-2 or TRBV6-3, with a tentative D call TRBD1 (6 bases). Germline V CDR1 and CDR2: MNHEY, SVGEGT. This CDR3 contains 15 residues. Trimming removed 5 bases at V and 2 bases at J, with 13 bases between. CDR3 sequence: CASSRAQGTKNIQYF. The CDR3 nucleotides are TGTGCCAGCAGTCGGGCGCAGGGGACCAAAAACATTCAGTACTTC.

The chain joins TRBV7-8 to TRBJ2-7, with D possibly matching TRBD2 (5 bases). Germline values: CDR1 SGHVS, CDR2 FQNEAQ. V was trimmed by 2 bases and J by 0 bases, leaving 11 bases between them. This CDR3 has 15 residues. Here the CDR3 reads CASSLIGVSSYEQYF. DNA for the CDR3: TGTGCCAGCAGCTTAATCGGGGTAAGCTCCTACGAGCAGTACTTC.

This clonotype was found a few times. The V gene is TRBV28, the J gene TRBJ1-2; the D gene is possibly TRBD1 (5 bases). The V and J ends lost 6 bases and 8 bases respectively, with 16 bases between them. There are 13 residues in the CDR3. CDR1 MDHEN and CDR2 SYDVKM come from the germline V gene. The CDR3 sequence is CASRPTAIYGYTF. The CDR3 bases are TGTGCCAGCAGACCGACAGCGATATACGGCTACACCTTC.

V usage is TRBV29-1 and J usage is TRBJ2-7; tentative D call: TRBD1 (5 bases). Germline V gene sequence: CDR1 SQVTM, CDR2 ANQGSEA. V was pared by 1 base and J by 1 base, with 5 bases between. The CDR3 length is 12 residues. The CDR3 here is CSVEAGSYEQYF. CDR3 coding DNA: TGCAGCGTTGAAGCAGGGTCCTACGAGCAGTACTTC.

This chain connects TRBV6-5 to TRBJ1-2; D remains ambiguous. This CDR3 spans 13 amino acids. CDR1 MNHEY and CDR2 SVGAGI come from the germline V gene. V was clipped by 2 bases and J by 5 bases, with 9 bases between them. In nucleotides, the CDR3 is TGTGCCAGCAGTTACGGGCCCGAATATGGCTACACCTTC. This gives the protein CASSYGPEYGYTF.

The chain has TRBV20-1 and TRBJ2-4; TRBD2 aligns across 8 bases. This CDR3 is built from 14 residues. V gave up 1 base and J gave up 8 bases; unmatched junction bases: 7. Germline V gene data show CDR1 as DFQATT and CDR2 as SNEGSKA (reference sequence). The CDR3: CSARAPGLGYIQYF. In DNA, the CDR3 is TGCAGTGCTAGAGCACCGGGACTAGGGTACATTCAGTACTTC.